These 15 T cell receptor beta chains were sequenced from one sample in a study of a mutant IDH1 vaccine in newly diagnosed glioma. Described time point: week 23, last vaccination. In every dose of vaccine, 300 ug of mutant IDH1 20-mer peptide was given alongside topical imiquimod. No antigen is known for these receptors. Sequenced by immunoSEQ multiplex PCR; TCRdb stores in-frame clones only, minus some. The sample includes about 67,000 clones, nearly 85% of them seen just once. The sample here was PBMCs, taken from a glioma patient whose treatment included an IDH1 peptide vaccine. The receptors were gathered from a man younger than 35 with glioma.

The chain carries TRBV7-9 and TRBJ2-7, with 9 bases identical to TRBD1. The germline CDR1 and CDR2 sequences are SEHNR and FQNEAQ (reference sequence). The V and J ends lost 5 bases and 2 bases, in that order; junction bases with no gene match: 4. The CDR3 length is 14 residues. CDR3 loop: CASSHRDRAYEQYF. CDR3 coding DNA: TGTGCCAGCAGCCATCGGGACAGGGCCTACGAGCAGTACTTC.

The DNA of the CDR3 is TGTGCCAGTAGTATCGGGGGTACTGAGCAGTTCTTC. Translation gives CASSIGGTEQFF. The chain combines TRBV19 with TRBJ2-1, with D tentatively TRBD2 (6 bases). The V gene's germline CDR1 is LNHDA and CDR2 SQIVND (reference sequence). The CDR3 consists of 12 residues. The ends were cut back, 3 bases at V and 9 bases at J, with 9 bases in the middle. The whole variable domain, filled in from reference TRBV19 and TRBJ2-1, reads DGGITQSPKYLFRKEGQNVTLSCEQNLNHDAMYWYRQDPGQGLRLIYYSQIVNDFQKGDIAEGYSVSREKKESFPLTVTSAQKNPTAFYLCASSIGGTEQFFGPGTRLTVL.

On this clone: Mismatch with germline at one junction end may stem from a read error. The V call is TRBV7-7, the J call TRBJ2-2, with 8 bases matching TRBD1. Germline V gives CDR1 SSHAT, CDR2 FNYEAQ (reference sequence). The CDR3 runs 15 residues. CDR3 sequence: CASRAGGANTGELFF. Here the CDR3 DNA reads TGTGCTAGCAGGGCAGGGGGCGCGAACACCGGGGAGCTGTTTTTT.

The chain links TRBV6-1 to TRBJ1-4; 12 bases line up with TRBD1. This CDR3 has 15 amino acids. Germline V gives CDR1 MNHNS, CDR2 SASEGT. V lost 4 bases and J lost 8; bases outside the gene matches: 5. For the CDR3, the DNA is TGTGCCAGCAGTGCCTTTGGGACAGGGGGCGAAAAACTGTTTTTT. This sequence encodes CASSAFGTGGEKLFF.

V is TRBV29-1 and J is TRBJ1-2; 9 bases match TRBD1. V shed 6 bases and J 3 bases; nucleotides not matched to a gene: 5. The germline gives CDR1 SQVTM, CDR2 ANQGSEA. CDR3 length: 13 amino acids. CDR3 protein: CSVNGQGYYGYTF. As DNA, the CDR3 is TGCAGCGTGAACGGACAGGGGTACTATGGCTACACCTTC.

The V gene is TRBV18, the J gene TRBJ1-2; unclear D gene. CDR1 and CDR2 (germline): KGHSH, LQKENI. The CDR3 has 12 amino acids. V dropped 3 bases and J dropped 8 bases, with 10 bases sitting between them. In DNA form, the CDR3 reads TGTGCCAGCTCACCGGGAAACACAGGCTACACCTTC. This translates into CASSPGNTGYTF. The whole variable domain, remainder taken from reference TRBV18 and TRBJ1-2, is NAGVMQNPRHLVRRRGQEARLRCSPMKGHSHVYWYRQLPEEGLKFMVYLQKENIIDESGMPKERFSAEFPKEGPSILRIQQVVRGDSAAYFCASSPGNTGYTFGSGTRLTVV.

V is TRBV5-1 and J is TRBJ1-1; 7 nucleotides agree with TRBD1. With V trimmed by 3 bases and J by 4 bases, 9 bases remained unmatched. This CDR3 has 15 residues. Germline CDR1 and CDR2: SGHRS and YFSETQ. The CDR3 region has the DNA TGCGCCAGCAGCTCCCTAACAGGGGCAGGCACTGAAGCTTTCTTT. Protein product: CASSSLTGAGTEAFF.

V usage is TRBV5-1 and J usage is TRBJ2-2; perhaps TRBD2 as D (5 bases). CDR1 SGHRS and CDR2 YFSETQ come from the germline V gene. CDR3 length: 14 amino acids. V lost 7 bases to trimming and J lost 3 bases, with 13 bases between them. CDR3 in amino acids: CASLDSRYTGELFF. The CDR3 bases are TGCGCCAGCCTGGACTCTCGGTACACCGGGGAGCTGTTTTTT.

This clone has just a few counts. The chain recombines TRBV7-9 with TRBJ1-1; 7 bases agree with TRBD1. Germline lookup yields CDR1 SEHNR and CDR2 FQNEAQ (reference sequence). V gave up 5 bases and J gave up 6 bases; unmatched junction bases: 3. There are 12 residues in the CDR3. The CDR3 nucleotides are TGTGCCAGCAGCACAGGGGCGGCTGAAGCTTTCTTT. It specifies CASSTGAAEAFF.

This rearrangement joins TRBV21-1 to TRBJ2-2; TRBD1 reflects the table's D call only, with no check against the DNA. TRBV21-1 is a pseudogene. This CDR3 comprises 18 residues. The CDR3 reads CASSKDFRTAANTGELFF. CDR3 in DNA: TGTGCCAGCAGCAAAGATTTCCGAACAGCCGCGAACACCGGGGAGCTGTTTTTT.

This clone was counted between two and nine times. The chain uses TRBV7-9 and TRBJ1-1, with D unclear. CDR3 length: 14 residues. The germline V gene encodes CDR1 SEHNR and CDR2 FQNEAQ (reference sequence). Trimming left V 4 bases short and J 3 bases short, with 12 bases between. The CDR3 here is CASSSRYGDTEAFF. CDR3 DNA sequence: TGTGCCAGCAGCTCCCGCTATGGGGACACTGAAGCTTTCTTT.

In this sample, this clone turned up a few times. CDR3 nucleotides: TGTGCCAGTAGTTGGGCTCTAGCTAACTATGGCTACACCTTC. This sequence encodes CASSWALANYGYTF. V gene TRBV19 combines with J gene TRBJ1-2; D gene ambiguous. CDR1 is LNHDA and CDR2 is SQIVND in the germline V gene (reference sequence). The CDR3 runs 14 residues. With 5 bases removed from V and 0 bases from J, the gap between germline ends came to 10 bases.

The DNA for the CDR3 is TGTGCCAGCAGTGACAATGAGCAGTTCTTC. Encoded protein: CASSDNEQFF. The chain joins TRBV6-5 to TRBJ2-1; D is unresolved. Germline values: CDR1 MNHEY, CDR2 SVGAGI. Between the trimmed V and J ends, which lost 5 bases and 5 bases, there was a span of 1 base. The CDR3 spans 10 residues.

This clone was detected only once. The chain carries TRBV9 and TRBJ2-6; TRBD2 aligns across 8 bases. V shed 2 bases, J shed 3 bases, and the junction held 7 bases outside the gene matches. Germline assignment: CDR1 SGDLS and CDR2 YYNGEE. The CDR3 runs to 17 residues. CDR3 sequence: CASSVSGREHGANVLTF. The CDR3 nucleotides are TGTGCCAGCAGCGTCAGCGGGAGAGAACATGGGGCCAACGTCCTGACTTTC.

This rearrangement joins TRBV19 to TRBJ1-5; D is undetermined. This CDR3 is 12 amino acids long. V was cut by 3 bases and J by 7 bases, with 7 bases left in between. Germline assignment: CDR1 LNHDA and CDR2 SQIVND (reference sequence). CDR3 in DNA: TGTGCCAGTAGTATGGGTTTCCAGCCCCAGCATTTT. This gives the protein CASSMGFQPQHF.